One and the same sample provided the 18 T cell receptor beta chains below, sequenced in a study of Graves' ophthalmopathy and Graves' hyperthyroidism. Amplified TCR beta CDR3 regions were obtained using RNA transcripts as template. The first-round RT-PCR employed HTBI primers together with the Qiagen OneStep RT-PCR kit. A multiplex PCR was then performed as the second round. MiXCR was run by TCRdb on the multiplex PCR reads, yielding one entry per CDR3 protein. The table lists 450,000 to 600,000 distinct CDR3 sequences, approximately 37% of them singletons. The source material was peripheral blood or thyroid tissue (not recorded which). The receptor set was obtained from an adult man with Graves' hyperthyroidism.

Worth noting for this clonotype: The germline gene is not matched at one end of the junction; a read error may be the cause. The chain has TRBV19 and TRBJ2-7; 12 bases fit TRBD2. The length of the CDR3 is 14 residues. Germline CDR1 is LNHDA and CDR2 is SQIVND (reference sequence). CDR3 DNA sequence: TGCGCCAGTAGTATGACTAGCGGGGGAGTCGAGCAGTGCTTC. Encoded protein: CASSMTSGGVEQCF.

This clonotype appeared many times. V gene TRBV7-8 combines with J gene TRBJ2-2, with D tentatively TRBD2 (5 bases). V was clipped by 5 bases and J by 6 bases, with 13 bases between them. CDR1 is SGHVS and CDR2 is FQNEAQ in the germline V gene. The CDR3 is 14 amino acids. The CDR3 loop reads CASSLTSASGELFF. CDR3 bases: TGTGCCAGCAGCCTAACTAGTGCGTCCGGGGAGCTGTTTTTT.

This clonotype has more than one count but fewer than ten. V and J are TRBV7-8 and TRBJ2-6; weak D call: TRBD1 (5 bases). V was pared by 3 bases and J by 1 base, with 19 bases between. The germline V gene encodes CDR1 SGHVS and CDR2 FQNEAQ. CDR3 length: 19 amino acids. DNA for the CDR3: TGTGCCAGCAGCTTCCCTCAGGGTGGAAGAATATCTGGGGCCAACGTCCTGACTTTC. It yields the protein CASSFPQGGRISGANVLTF.

This clonotype has just a few counts. The J gene is TRBJ1-2, the V gene TRBV6-6; 7 positions match TRBD1. Per the germline V gene, CDR1 is MNHNY and CDR2 is SVGAGI (reference sequence). The J segment lost 6 bases and the V segment lost 7 bases, leaving 11 bases of the junction unmatched. The CDR3 is made up of 14 amino acids. The DNA of the CDR3 is TGTGCCAGCACAGGGGGGGTAGGGTCCCATGGCTACACCTTC. This translates into CASTGGVGSHGYTF.

This clonotype was seen repeatedly, ten times or more. This chain connects TRBV2 to TRBJ1-1; D uncertain. In germline, CDR1 is SNHLY, CDR2 FYNNEI. CDR3 size: 13 residues. V lost 7 bases and J lost 0, with 9 bases in between. This CDR3 is CASKGNMNTEAFF. The CDR3 DNA reads as TGTGCCAGCAAAGGGAACATGAACACTGAAGCTTTCTTT. Full variable domain (rest looked up from reference TRBV2 and TRBJ1-1): EPEVTQTPSHQVTQMGQEVILRCVPISNHLYFYWYRQILGQKVEFLVSFYNNEISEKSEIFDDQFSVERPDGSNFTLKIRSTKLEDSAMYFCASKGNMNTEAFFGQGTRLTVV.

This clonotype was found many times. This sequence joins TRBV20-1 and TRBJ2-5; D possibly corresponds to TRBD2 (5 bases). V dropped 3 bases and J dropped 1 base, with 6 bases sitting between them. CDR1 is DFQATT, CDR2 SNEGSKA, per germline (reference sequence). The CDR3 is 12 residues long. CDR3 in DNA: TGCAGTGCTAGCGGGGTCCAAGAGACCCAGTACTTC. This translates into CSASGVQETQYF.

Notes on this clonotype: A read error may be the cause here, since a much bigger clone is one base away. The chain carries TRBV5-1 and TRBJ1-1, with no clear D. V was clipped by 4 bases and J by 5 bases, with 15 bases between them. CDR1 is SGHRS and CDR2 is YFSETQ in the germline V gene. The CDR3 extends over 14 amino acids. CDR3 loop: CASSRRGERTEAFF. The CDR3 coding sequence is TGCGCCAGCAGCCGGCGTGGGGAACGTACTGAAGCTTTCTTT.

This clonotype was seen many times. The chain combines TRBV2 with TRBJ2-5; a weak D match, TRBD2 (5 bases). The V gene lost 6 bases and the J gene lost 4 bases, with 9 bases spanning the gap. This CDR3 is built from 12 residues. Germline V gives CDR1 SNHLY, CDR2 FYNNEI. The CDR3 sequence is CASRVAGETQYF. CDR3 nucleotide sequence: TGTGCCAGCAGAGTGGCGGGAGAGACCCAGTACTTC.

The chain recombines TRBV7-9 with TRBJ1-6; D remains unclear. CDR1 is SEHNR, CDR2 FQNEAQ, per germline (reference sequence). V gave up 5 bases and J gave up 11 bases, with 19 bases separating them. The CDR3 has 15 residues. CDR3 in amino acids: CASSPGLAGWTPLHF. The CDR3 coding sequence is TGTGCCAGCAGCCCAGGACTAGCGGGATGGACACCCCTCCACTTT.

This sequence joins TRBV5-6 and TRBJ1-5; 11 bases fit TRBD1. J gave up 4 bases and V 5 bases, and 5 bases lay outside the gene matches. The CDR3 totals 15 residues. Germline V gene sequence: CDR1 SGHDT, CDR2 YYEEEE. Here the CDR3 DNA reads TGTGCCAGCAGTTCCGGGACAGGGGGAAATCAGCCCCAGCATTTT. Translating it yields CASSSGTGGNQPQHF. Filled out from reference TRBV5-6 and TRBJ1-5, the complete variable domain reads DAGVTQSPTHLIKTRGQQVTLRCSPKSGHDTVSWYQQALGQGPQFIFQYYEEEERQRGNFPDRFSGHQFPNYSSELNVNALLLGDSALYLCASSSGTGGNQPQHFGDGTRLSIL.

This clonotype appeared many times. V is TRBV7-8 and J is TRBJ2-2; TRBD1 matches 7 bases. Germline-derived CDR1 and CDR2 are SGHVS and FQNEAQ. The J segment lost 5 bases and the V segment lost 5 bases, leaving 8 bases of the junction unmatched. The CDR3 covers 15 residues. CDR3 coding DNA: TGTGCCAGCAGCAAGACAGGGAGCAATACCGGGGAGCTGTTTTTT. Protein sequence: CASSKTGSNTGELFF.

The V call is TRBV2, the J call TRBJ2-5; tentative D call: TRBD1 (6 bases). This CDR3 is 13 amino acids long. V dropped 6 bases and J dropped 5 bases, with 13 bases sitting between them. Germline-derived CDR1 and CDR2 are SNHLY and FYNNEI. The CDR3 coding sequence is TGTGCCAGCAGAGTACAGGGCCAGGAGACCCAGTACTTC. Amino acids: CASRVQGQETQYF.

This clonotype was seen ten or more times. The chain joins TRBV12-3 or TRBV12-4 to TRBJ2-5; 12 positions match TRBD2. The CDR3 has 17 residues. V lost 3 bases and J lost 5; bases outside the gene matches: 10. The CDR3 DNA reads TGTGCCAGCAGTTTCGGGACTAGCGGGCCCGAAAGGGAGACCCAGTACTTC. This gives the protein CASSFGTSGPERETQYF.

This clonotype was seen at least ten times. The V and J genes are TRBV10-3 and TRBJ1-5, with a weak D call TRBD1 (5 bases). CDR1 and CDR2 from the germline V gene are ENHRY and SYGVKD. V was trimmed by 2 bases and J by 0 bases, leaving 11 bases between them. CDR3 length: 16 residues. The CDR3 region has the DNA TGTGCCATCAGTGAGGAGGGTAGGGGTAGCAATCAGCCCCAGCATTTT. Residues: CAISEEGRGSNQPQHF.

This clonotype was recorded at least ten times. The chain is built from TRBV25-1 and TRBJ2-7; the D is unclear. V was trimmed by 3 bases and J by 2 bases, leaving 8 bases between them. Germline V gene data show CDR1 as MGHDK and CDR2 as SYGVNS. The CDR3 runs 13 residues. The CDR3, as DNA: TGTGCCAGCAGTGAGGAGATAGCCTACGAGCAGTACTTC. Amino acids: CASSEEIAYEQYF.

The chain uses TRBV7-2 and TRBJ2-5, with D tentatively TRBD2 (5 bases). The germline V gene encodes CDR1 SGHTA and CDR2 FQGNSA. The V and J ends lost 0 bases and 2 bases respectively, with 25 bases between them. The CDR3 consists of 20 residues. The CDR3 nucleotides read TGTGCCAGCAGCTTAGCCCTGGGTATGGGCACCGGGGAGCTGCAAGAGACCCAGTACTTC. Its protein product is CASSLALGMGTGELQETQYF. The full variable domain, rest sourced from reference TRBV7-2 and TRBJ2-5, is GAGVSQSPSNKVTEKGKDVELRCDPISGHTALYWYRQSLGQGLEFLIYFQGNSAPDKSGLPSDRFSAERTGGSVSTLTIQRTQQEDSAVYLCASSLALGMGTGELQETQYFGPGTRLLVL.

Notes on this clonotype: With a much larger clone just one base away, this may be a read error. This CDR3 fails to terminate in the conserved phenylalanine or tryptophan, so it likely reflects a read error. This chain uses TRBV7-2 with TRBJ1-1; TRBD1 matches 8 bases. The CDR3 spans 15 residues. Germline CDR1 reads SGHTA; CDR2 reads FQGNSA. Trimming took 3 bases from V and 3 from J; bases not matched to a gene: 6. The DNA of the CDR3 is TGTGCCAGCAGCTTTTCAGGGGGCGCACACACTGAAGCTTTCCTT. Its translation: CASSFSGGAHTEAFL.

Comments on this clonotype: A read error may explain this, as a much larger clone is one base away. The chain carries TRBV14 and TRBJ2-5; 7 bases are a match to TRBD1. CDR1 is SGHDN and CDR2 is FVKESK in the germline V gene. The CDR3 totals 14 residues. J was trimmed by 7 bases and V by 3 bases; bases with no gene match: 8. The CDR3 DNA follows: TGTGCCAGCAGCCACGGACAGGAGAGTATGACCCAGTACTTC. The encoded protein is CASSHGQESMTQYF.